The 18 T cell receptor beta chains reported below all come from one sample, sequenced in a study of blood T cell repertoires in COVID-19. Sequencing used immunoSEQ multiplex PCR; TCRdb keeps in-frame clones, though not all of them. The sample has around 190,000 clones; roughly 91% are singletons. Material: peripheral blood. The receptors shown here come from a human donor in a cohort sampled during active COVID-19.

In its sample, this clone was seen a few times. The rearrangement links TRBV10-1 to TRBJ2-1, with D perhaps TRBD2 (6 bases). The V gene's germline CDR1 is WNHNN and CDR2 SYGVQD (reference sequence). The CDR3 totals 15 residues. V lost 3 bases and J 7 bases, leaving 16 bases between the germline ends. The CDR3 nucleotides read TGCGCCAGCAGTGAAGGAGAAGTAGCGGTTAATGAGCAGTTCTTC. This sequence encodes CASSEGEVAVNEQFF.

This sequence joins TRBV18 and TRBJ1-4; no clear D gene. Deletions cut 2 bases from V and 14 bases from J, with 15 bases between. Germline V CDR1 and CDR2: KGHSH, LQKENI. This CDR3 region has 13 residues. CDR3 sequence: CASSPRAGTRLFF. The CDR3 coding sequence is TGTGCCAGCTCACCAAGGGCGGGCACTCGGCTGTTTTTT. Looking up the rest from reference TRBV18 and TRBJ1-4 gives the full variable domain: NAGVMQNPRHLVRRRGQEARLRCSPMKGHSHVYWYRQLPEEGLKFMVYLQKENIIDESGMPKERFSAEFPKEGPSILRIQQVVRGDSAAYFCASSPRAGTRLFFGSGTQLSVL.

Remarks on this clone: At one end the junction does not follow the germline gene, possibly because of a read error. This chain links TRBV14 with TRBJ2-1; 9 nucleotides align to TRBD1. This CDR3 is built from 19 residues. Per the germline V gene, CDR1 is SGHDN and CDR2 is FVKESK. The CDR3 here is CASSEEILTGTGIHNEQFF. CDR3 bases: TGTGCCAGCAGCGAAGAAATACTAACCGGGACAGGGATTCACAATGAGCAGTTCTTC.

The chain employs TRBV5-1 and TRBJ2-5; 7 nucleotides agree with TRBD2. V shed 4 bases, J shed 0 bases, and the junction held 9 bases outside the gene matches. This CDR3 comprises 16 residues. Looked up from germline, CDR1 is SGHRS and CDR2 is YFSETQ. Here the CDR3 reads CASSRPGLPYQETQYF. The CDR3 nucleotides read TGCGCCAGCAGCCGACCGGGACTACCGTACCAAGAGACCCAGTACTTC.

The chain has TRBV18 and TRBJ2-5, with 10 bases identical to TRBD1. This CDR3 is built from 15 residues. Trimming took 3 bases from V and 6 from J; bases not matched to a gene: 7. The germline CDR1 and CDR2 sequences are KGHSH and LQKENI. This CDR3 is CASSPRQGAEKTQYF. CDR3 DNA: TGTGCCAGCTCACCGAGACAGGGGGCCGAGAAGACCCAGTACTTC.

The chain joins TRBV25-1 to TRBJ2-2; no definite D call. The CDR3 extends over 13 amino acids. Germline CDR1 is MGHDK and CDR2 is SYGVNS. V lost 3 bases, J lost 0 bases, and 2 bases lay in between. CDR3 sequence: CASSDTNTGELFF. In nucleotides, the CDR3 is TGTGCCAGCAGTGATACGAACACCGGGGAGCTGTTTTTT.

This sequence joins TRBV27 and TRBJ1-1, with 12 nucleotides matching TRBD1. V lost 8 bases, J lost 2 bases, and 9 bases stayed unmatched. Per the germline V gene, CDR1 is MNHEY and CDR2 is SMNVEV (reference sequence). The CDR3 totals 16 residues. The CDR3 coding sequence is TGTGCCAGCGTTCGGGGGACAGGGGGCCGCAACACTGAAGCTTTCTTT. Its translation is CASVRGTGGRNTEAFF.

The rearrangement joins TRBV19 to TRBJ2-7; 9 bases map to TRBD1. The CDR3 runs 18 residues. Germline trimming cut 5 bases from V and 5 bases from J; bases unmatched to any gene: 19. CDR1 and CDR2 (germline): LNHDA, SQIVND (reference sequence). The CDR3 here is CASSQLGQGVGGSNEQYF. DNA for the CDR3: TGTGCCAGTAGTCAATTGGGACAGGGTGTCGGTGGCTCAAACGAGCAGTACTTC.

This chain connects TRBV5-4 to TRBJ1-2; no definite D call. Germline CDR1 reads SGHNT; CDR2 reads YYREEE (reference sequence). CDR3 size: 18 residues. The V and J ends lost 2 bases and 0 bases respectively, with 20 bases between them. For the CDR3, the DNA is TGTGCCAGCAGCTTACCACCGACACGGGGTTTAGCTAACTATGGCTACACCTTC. It specifies CASSLPPTRGLANYGYTF.

On this clone itself: The same CDR3 also results from other DNA sequences found in this sample. The J gene is TRBJ1-1, the V gene TRBV7-2, with 9 positions matching TRBD1. The germline CDR1 and CDR2 sequences are SGHTA and FQGNSA. This CDR3 is 14 amino acids long. The V segment lost 3 bases and the J segment 2 bases; nucleotides outside the gene matches: 1. CDR3 amino acids: CASSLDRGNTEAFF. In DNA form, the CDR3 reads TGTGCCAGCAGCTTGGACAGGGGAAACACTGAAGCTTTCTTT.

The rearrangement joins TRBV28 to TRBJ1-4, with TRBD1 as a possible D gene (6 bases). The CDR3 runs to 15 residues. With 4 bases removed from V and 8 bases from J, the gap between germline ends came to 17 bases. The germline V gene has CDR1 MDHEN and CDR2 SYDVKM. The CDR3, as DNA: TGTGCCAGCAGTTCCCCGACAGGCGGGGGGGAAAAACTGTTTTTT. It translates to CASSSPTGGGEKLFF.

The rearrangement joins TRBV7-2 to TRBJ2-7, with TRBD1 identical over 11 bases. From germline, CDR1 is SGHTA and CDR2 FQGNSA. V dropped 5 bases and J dropped 4; count of bases not matched to a gene: 7. The CDR3 length is 15 residues. The CDR3 is CASSPGQGARYEQYF. The CDR3 bases are TGTGCCAGCAGCCCCGGACAGGGGGCGAGGTACGAGCAGTACTTC.

CDR3 sequence: CASSPSGGAYEQYF. CDR3 DNA: TGCGCCAGCAGCCCTAGCGGGGGGGCCTACGAGCAGTACTTC. The V call is TRBV10-2, the J call TRBJ2-7, with TRBD2 identical over 12 bases. Germline assignment: CDR1 WSHSY and CDR2 SAAADI. The J segment lost 2 bases and the V segment lost 6 bases, leaving 2 bases of the junction unmatched. The CDR3 is made up of 14 amino acids.

The CDR3, as DNA: TGTGCCAGCAGTTCGGTTCAGGGGGCCCCCACCGGGGAGCTGTTTTTT. It codes for CASSSVQGAPTGELFF. V usage is TRBV6-2 or TRBV6-3 and J usage is TRBJ2-2; TRBD1 aligns across 8 bases. Germline values: CDR1 MNHEY, CDR2 SVGEGT. The CDR3 extends over 16 amino acids. V lost 4 bases and J lost 4; bases outside the gene matches: 8.

The chain joins TRBV6-2 or TRBV6-3 to TRBJ2-5; TRBD2 might be the D (7 bases). This CDR3 is 16 amino acids long. Germline V CDR1 and CDR2: MNHEY, SVGEGT. The V gene lost 6 bases and the J gene lost 1 base, with 18 bases spanning the gap. CDR3 loop: CASSPWGREIQETQYF. The CDR3 bases are TGTGCCAGCAGCCCTTGGGGGCGGGAGATCCAAGAGACCCAGTACTTC.

The chain has TRBV10-3 and TRBJ2-6; no firm D call. V gave up 3 bases and J gave up 1 base, with 7 bases separating them. The CDR3 sequence is 15 residues long. Germline V lookup: CDR1 ENHRY, CDR2 SYGVKD. CDR3 region: CAISDLSSGANVLTF. The CDR3 nucleotides are TGTGCCATCAGTGATTTGTCTTCTGGGGCCAACGTCCTGACTTTC.

V is TRBV21-1 and J is TRBJ2-3; TRBD2, the table's D call, lacks a check against the DNA. TRBV21-1 is an annotated pseudogene. CDR3 length: 17 residues. The CDR3 DNA sequence: TGTGCCAGCAGCAAAGCGGGAGGCGGTTACTTCACAGATACGCAGTATTTT. Residues: CASSKAGGGYFTDTQYF.

This sequence joins TRBV30 and TRBJ1-1; the D gene is possibly TRBD1 (5 bases). The V end was cut by 1 base, the J end by 6 bases, with 9 bases between. CDR3 size: 12 residues. Germline CDR1 reads GTSNPN; CDR2 reads SVGIG (reference sequence). The CDR3 DNA follows: TGTGCCTGGAGTGGCGGGACTTCTGAAGCTTTCTTT. Amino acids: CAWSGGTSEAFF.